The following is a T cell receptor (beta chain) sequence with its context. No cognate antigen has been identified for it. The input lacks base qualities; no much larger clone sits a single base away. The entry originates in a study of cytomegalovirus exposure and HLA in healthy donors (dated by TCRdb to 2015 to 2018). Turning to the overall study: The 500 to 800 repertoires of the first cohort and the 110 or so validation repertoires were produced on the same platform, according to a later analysis. The aim of the study was to test whether cataloging public T cell receptors could identify signatures of past pathogen exposure. Besides the first cohort of under 700 subjects, a separate validation cohort made up of about 120 different subjects was used. The study combined high-throughput TCR immunosequencing, statistical association of individual TCRs with disease status, and machine learning to predict cytomegalovirus infection status.

The paper's findings and limits, for the study overall: A few of the identified cytomegalovirus-associated TCR beta chains were confirmed in vitro to be specific for cytomegalovirus antigens. The classifier was reported to diagnose cytomegalovirus status with high specificity and sensitivity in both the original and validation cohorts. Subsequent analysis determined that TCRs grouped into clusters in the first cohort also showed a tendency toward co-occurrence across the 120 or so validation repertoires, and roughly 95% of cluster scores exceeded 0. In the study, some 180 TCR beta chains were listed as associated with cytomegalovirus. Across donors, most TCR sequences were observed very rarely, whereas some public TCRs were present in many individuals. According to the authors, the approach could potentially be generalized to other disease states and immunological phenotypes. The validation cohort had no HLA typing available for a later analysis, so co-occurrence within that cohort was assessed over all 130 or so repertoires.

Library preparation employed the immunoSEQ multiplex PCR assay. In the source study's methods: A statistical classification framework was built for diagnosing cytomegalovirus status from the catalog of TCR beta chain sequences. TCRdb took over this immuneACCESS table, retaining in-frame rearrangements with V and J assigned. Such tables are incomplete; in checked studies, under half of the missing clones stem from an unresolved V gene, and the remainder is unexplained. V, J and clone size are those of that table, while D and trimming were read from the DNA. The sample table lists about 160,000 clones, around 88% of them with a count of one. The ten largest clones capture about 2.3% of the sample. CDR1 and CDR2, looked up from the germline V gene (reference sequence), are MNHEY and SMNVEV. The CDR3, from cysteine to phenylalanine, totals 17 residues. Only the CDR3 region is kept as DNA, spanning 51 bases read in frame from base 1. The V end gives up 3 bases and the J end 3 bases, leaving 11 bases in the junction not matched to a gene.

The donors belonged to the validation cohort of approximately 130 subjects, which was separate from the roughly 700-subject first cohort. This TCR came from a woman aged 18 to 35 in good health and CMV-seronegative. The source material was PBMCs. The V and J genes are TRBV27 and TRBJ2-7; TRBD1 agrees with 10 junctional bases. The DNA reads TGTGCCAGCAGTTTGTCGTTCGACAGGGGGCGAGTCTACGAGCAGTACTTC. This is translated as CASSLSFDRGRVYEQYF.